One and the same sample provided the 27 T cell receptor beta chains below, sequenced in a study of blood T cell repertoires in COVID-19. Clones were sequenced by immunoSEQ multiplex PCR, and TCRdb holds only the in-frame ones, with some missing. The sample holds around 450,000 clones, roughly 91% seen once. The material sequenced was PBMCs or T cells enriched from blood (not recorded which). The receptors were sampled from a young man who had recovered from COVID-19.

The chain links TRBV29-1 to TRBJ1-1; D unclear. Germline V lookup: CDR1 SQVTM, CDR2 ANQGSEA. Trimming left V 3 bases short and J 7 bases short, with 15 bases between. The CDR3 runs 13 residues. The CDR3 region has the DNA TGCAGCGTTGACGATCCCGTGTCCGGTGAAGCTTTCTTT. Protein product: CSVDDPVSGEAFF.

In nucleotides, the CDR3 is TGTGCCAGCAGCTTGGGCCGCTCCTACAATGAGCAGTTCTTC. It is translated as CASSLGRSYNEQFF. This chain links TRBV7-3 with TRBJ2-1; no definite D call. CDR1 is SGHTA, CDR2 FQGTGA, per germline. The V gene lost 3 bases and the J gene lost 0 bases, with 6 bases spanning the gap. CDR3 length: 14 amino acids.

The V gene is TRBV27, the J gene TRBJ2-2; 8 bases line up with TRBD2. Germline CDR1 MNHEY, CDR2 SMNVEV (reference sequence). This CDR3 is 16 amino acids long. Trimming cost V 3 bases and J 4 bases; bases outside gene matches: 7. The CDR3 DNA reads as TGTGCCAGCAGTTTGTCTCCGGGGGGGGCCACCGGGGAGCTGTTTTTT. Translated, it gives CASSLSPGGATGELFF.

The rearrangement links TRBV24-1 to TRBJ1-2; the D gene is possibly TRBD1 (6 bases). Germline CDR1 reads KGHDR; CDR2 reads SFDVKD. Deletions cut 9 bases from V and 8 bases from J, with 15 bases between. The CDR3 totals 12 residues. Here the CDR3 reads CATQNRVGGYTF. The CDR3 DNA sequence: TGTGCCACCCAAAACAGGGTCGGGGGCTACACCTTC.

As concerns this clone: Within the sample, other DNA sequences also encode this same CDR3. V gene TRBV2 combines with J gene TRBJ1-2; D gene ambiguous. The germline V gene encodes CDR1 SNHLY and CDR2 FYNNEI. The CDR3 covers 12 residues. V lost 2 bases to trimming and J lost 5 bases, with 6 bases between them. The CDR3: CASSESVYGYTF. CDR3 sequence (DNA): TGTGCCAGCAGTGAATCGGTTTATGGCTACACCTTC.

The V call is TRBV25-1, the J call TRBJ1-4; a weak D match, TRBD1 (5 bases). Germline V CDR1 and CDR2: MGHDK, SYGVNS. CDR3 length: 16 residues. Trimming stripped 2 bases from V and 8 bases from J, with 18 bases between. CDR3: CASSEPPGGVGEKLFF. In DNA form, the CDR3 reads TGTGCCAGCAGTGAACCCCCGGGGGGGGTAGGCGAAAAACTGTTTTTT.

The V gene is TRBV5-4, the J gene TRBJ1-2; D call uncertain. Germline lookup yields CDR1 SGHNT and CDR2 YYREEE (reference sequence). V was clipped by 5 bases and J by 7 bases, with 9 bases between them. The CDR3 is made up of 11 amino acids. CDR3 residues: CASSQASGYTF. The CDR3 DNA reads TGTGCCAGCAGTCAGGCCTCTGGCTACACCTTC.

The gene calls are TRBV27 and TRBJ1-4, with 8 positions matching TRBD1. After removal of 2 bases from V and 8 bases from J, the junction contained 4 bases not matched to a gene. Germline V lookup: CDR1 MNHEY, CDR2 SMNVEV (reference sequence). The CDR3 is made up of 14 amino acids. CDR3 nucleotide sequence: TGTGCCAGCAGTTTACTGGACAGGGACGAAAAACTGTTTTTT. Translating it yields CASSLLDRDEKLFF.

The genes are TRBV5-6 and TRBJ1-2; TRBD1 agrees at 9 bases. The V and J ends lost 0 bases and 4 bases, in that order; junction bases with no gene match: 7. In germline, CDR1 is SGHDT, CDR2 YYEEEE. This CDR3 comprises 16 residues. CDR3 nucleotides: TGTGCCAGCAGCTTGGGAACCGGGACAGGGATCTATGGCTACACCTTC. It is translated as CASSLGTGTGIYGYTF.

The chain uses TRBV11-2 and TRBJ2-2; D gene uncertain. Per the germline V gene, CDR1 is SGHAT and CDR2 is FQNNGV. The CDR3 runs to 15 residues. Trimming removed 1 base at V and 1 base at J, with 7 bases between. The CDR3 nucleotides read TGTGCCAGCAGCTTAGTACCCGGGAACACCGGGGAGCTGTTTTTT. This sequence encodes CASSLVPGNTGELFF.

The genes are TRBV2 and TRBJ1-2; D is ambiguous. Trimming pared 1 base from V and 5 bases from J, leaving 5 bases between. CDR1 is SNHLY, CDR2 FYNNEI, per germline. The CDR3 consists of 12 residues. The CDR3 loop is CASSEDLYGYTF. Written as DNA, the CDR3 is TGTGCCAGCAGTGAAGACTTGTATGGCTACACCTTC.

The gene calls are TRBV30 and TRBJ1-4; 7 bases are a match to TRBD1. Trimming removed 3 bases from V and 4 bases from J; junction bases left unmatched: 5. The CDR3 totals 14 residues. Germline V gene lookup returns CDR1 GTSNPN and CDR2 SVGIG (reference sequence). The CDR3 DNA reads TGTGCCTGGAGCAAGGGGGCCTATAATGAAAAACTGTTTTTT. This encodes CAWSKGAYNEKLFF.

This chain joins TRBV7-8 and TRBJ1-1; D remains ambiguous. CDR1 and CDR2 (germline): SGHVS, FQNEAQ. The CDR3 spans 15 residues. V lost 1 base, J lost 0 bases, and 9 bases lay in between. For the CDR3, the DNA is TGTGCCAGCAGCTTAGTCGTCAGTCTGAACACTGAAGCTTTCTTT. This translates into CASSLVVSLNTEAFF.

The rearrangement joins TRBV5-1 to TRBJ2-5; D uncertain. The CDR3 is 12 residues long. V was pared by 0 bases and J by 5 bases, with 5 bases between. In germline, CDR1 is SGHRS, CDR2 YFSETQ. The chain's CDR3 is CASSLAAETQYF. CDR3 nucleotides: TGCGCCAGCAGCTTGGCCGCGGAGACCCAGTACTTC.

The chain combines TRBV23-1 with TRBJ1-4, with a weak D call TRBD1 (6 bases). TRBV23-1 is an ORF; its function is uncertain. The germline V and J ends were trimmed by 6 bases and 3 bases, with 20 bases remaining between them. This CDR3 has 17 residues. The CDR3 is CASSRTAEPAANEKLFF. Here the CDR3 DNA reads TGCGCCAGCAGCCGGACAGCAGAACCTGCTGCTAATGAAAAACTGTTTTTT.

The CDR3 bases are TGTGCCAGCAGCCAAGGTTCGGGGGATGGCTACACCTTC. Translated: CASSQGSGDGYTF. The rearrangement uses TRBV3-1 (or the pseudogene TRBV3-2) and TRBJ1-2; a weak D match, TRBD1 (5 bases). Trimming removed 1 base at V and 6 bases at J, with 9 bases between. CDR1 LGHDT and CDR2 YNNKEL come from the germline V gene (reference sequence). The CDR3 sequence is 13 residues long.

For the CDR3, the DNA is TGTGCCAGCAGCCATAGCGGAACAGATACGCAGTATTTT. Translation gives CASSHSGTDTQYF. This chain uses TRBV11-3 with TRBJ2-3; maybe TRBD2 (6 bases). Germline CDR1 is SGHNT and CDR2 is YENEEA. The CDR3 contains 13 residues. Trimming shortened V by 5 bases and J by 3 bases, and 9 bases separated the two germline ends. Looking up the rest from reference TRBV11-3 and TRBJ2-3 gives the full variable domain: EAGVVQSPRYKIIEKKQPVAFWCNPISGHNTLYWYLQNLGQGPELLIRYENEEAVDDSQLPKDRFSAERLKGVDSTLKIQPAELGDSAVYLCASSHSGTDTQYFGPGTRLTVL.

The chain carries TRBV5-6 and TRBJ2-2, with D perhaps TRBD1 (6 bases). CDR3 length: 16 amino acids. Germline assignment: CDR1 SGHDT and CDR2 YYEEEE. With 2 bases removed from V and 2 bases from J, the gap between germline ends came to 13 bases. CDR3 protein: CASSFLDRPNTGELFF. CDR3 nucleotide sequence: TGTGCCAGCAGCTTCCTTGACAGGCCTAACACCGGGGAGCTGTTTTTT. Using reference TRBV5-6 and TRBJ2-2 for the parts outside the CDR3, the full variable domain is DAGVTQSPTHLIKTRGQQVTLRCSPKSGHDTVSWYQQALGQGPQFIFQYYEEEERQRGNFPDRFSGHQFPNYSSELNVNALLLGDSALYLCASSFLDRPNTGELFFGEGSRLTVL.

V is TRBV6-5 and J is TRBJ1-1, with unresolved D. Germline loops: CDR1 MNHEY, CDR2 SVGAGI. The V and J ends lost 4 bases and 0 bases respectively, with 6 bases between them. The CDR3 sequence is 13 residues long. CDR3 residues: CASSSQMNTEAFF. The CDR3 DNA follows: TGTGCCAGCAGTTCACAGATGAACACTGAAGCTTTCTTT.

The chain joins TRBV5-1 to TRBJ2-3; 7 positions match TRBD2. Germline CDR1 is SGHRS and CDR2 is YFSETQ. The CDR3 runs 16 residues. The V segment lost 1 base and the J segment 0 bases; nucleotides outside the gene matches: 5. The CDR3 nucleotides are TGCGCCAGCAGCTTGCCTAGCGGCCCAAGCACAGATACGCAGTATTTT. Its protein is CASSLPSGPSTDTQYF.

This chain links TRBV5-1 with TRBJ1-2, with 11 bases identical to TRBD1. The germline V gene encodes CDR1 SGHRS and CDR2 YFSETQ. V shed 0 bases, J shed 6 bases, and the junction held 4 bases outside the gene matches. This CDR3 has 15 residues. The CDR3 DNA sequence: TGCGCCAGCAGCTTGGAGGACAGGGGGCGGGATGGCTACACCTTC. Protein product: CASSLEDRGRDGYTF.

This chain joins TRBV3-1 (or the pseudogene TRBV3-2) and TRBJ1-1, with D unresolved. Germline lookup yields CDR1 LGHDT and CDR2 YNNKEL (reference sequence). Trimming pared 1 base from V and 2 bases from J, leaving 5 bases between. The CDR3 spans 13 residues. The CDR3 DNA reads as TGTGCCAGCAGCCAAGGAACAAACACTGAAGCTTTCTTT. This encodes CASSQGTNTEAFF.

Written as DNA, the CDR3 is TGTGCCAGCTCACCAGAACAGGGCTTCACTGAAGCTTTCTTT. This translates into CASSPEQGFTEAFF. The chain combines TRBV18 with TRBJ1-1, with D possibly being TRBD1 (6 bases). CDR1 is KGHSH and CDR2 is LQKENI in the germline V gene. Trimming took 2 bases from V and 4 from J, leaving 11 bases between them. The CDR3 consists of 14 residues.

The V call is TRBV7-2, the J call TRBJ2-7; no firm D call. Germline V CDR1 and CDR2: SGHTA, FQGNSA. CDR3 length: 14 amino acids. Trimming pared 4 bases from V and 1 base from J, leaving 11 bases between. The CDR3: CASSYDSTSYEQYF. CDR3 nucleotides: TGTGCCAGCAGCTATGACTCGACGTCCTACGAGCAGTACTTC.

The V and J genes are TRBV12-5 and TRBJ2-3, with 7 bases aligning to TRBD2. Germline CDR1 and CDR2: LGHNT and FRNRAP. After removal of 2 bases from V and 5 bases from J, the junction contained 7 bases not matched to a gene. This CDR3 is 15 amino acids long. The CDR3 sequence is CASGLFAGVRDTQYF. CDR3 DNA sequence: TGTGCTAGTGGTTTGTTTGCGGGAGTGAGAGATACGCAGTATTTT.

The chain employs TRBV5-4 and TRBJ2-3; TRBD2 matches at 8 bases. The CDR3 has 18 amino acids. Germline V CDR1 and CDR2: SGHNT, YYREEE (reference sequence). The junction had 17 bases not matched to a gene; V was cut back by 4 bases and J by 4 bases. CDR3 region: CASSQKYPGLVGPDTQYF. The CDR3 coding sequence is TGTGCCAGCAGCCAGAAATACCCGGGACTAGTTGGCCCAGATACGCAGTATTTT.

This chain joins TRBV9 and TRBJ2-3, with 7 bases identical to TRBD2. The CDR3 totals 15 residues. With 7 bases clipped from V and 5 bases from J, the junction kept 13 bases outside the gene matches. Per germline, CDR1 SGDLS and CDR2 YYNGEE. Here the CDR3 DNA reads TGTGCCAGCGCCCACCGTGGGCGGGAGCTAGATACGCAGTATTTT. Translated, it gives CASAHRGRELDTQYF.